This T cell receptor beta chain was sequenced in a study of shared clonotypes between healthy human individuals. Study results and limitations: Generally, naive subsets came out with larger estimated richness than memory subsets.

Each subset's genomic DNA was split evenly across several immunoSEQ plates. The table came from immunoSEQ multiplex PCR; TCRdb's copy has only in-frame clones and leaves some out. The table shows 2 million to 2.5 million clones, with almost 96% occurring only once. Turning to this clone: What it binds is unknown. Other DNA sequences in the same sample also yield this CDR3.

With 6 bases clipped from V and 7 bases from J, the junction kept 4 bases outside the gene matches. Germline-derived CDR1 and CDR2 are MNHEY and SVGAGI. The CDR3 length is 14 residues. This chain uses TRBV6-5 with TRBJ1-4; 11 bases are shared with TRBD1. The TCR sequence derives from a man younger than 30 in good health. Sample: naive CD4+ T cells sorted from blood. Subset of the sample: CD45RA+ positively selected. The CDR3 loop is CASSPGTGGEKLFF. The CDR3 DNA sequence: TGTGCCAGCAGCCCCGGGACAGGGGGTGAAAAACTGTTTTTT.